This T cell receptor beta chain was identified in a study of cytomegalovirus exposure and HLA in healthy donors (dated by TCRdb to 2016 to 2017). Describing the broader study: In an earlier analysis of some 610 of the donors, 276 Gb of sequence data and 117 million unique TCR beta sequences from 180 million or so T cells were reported. Approximately 330 gigabases of sequencing data and approximately 92 million unique TCR sequences made up an early release that covered about 640 HLA-typed donors. Of the 398 genotyped donors, 75% to 85% were placed in the genetic ancestry cluster associated with self-reported Caucasian donors. The study was designed to test whether signatures of past pathogen exposure could be identified by cataloging public T cell receptors. Using immunosequencing, the study profiled T cell repertoires from about 650 subjects and related those repertoires to cytomegalovirus serostatus. Besides the first cohort of roughly 700 subjects, a separate validation cohort made up of 120 or so different subjects was used. High-throughput TCR immunosequencing, statistical association of individual TCRs with disease status, and machine learning were combined to predict cytomegalovirus infection status. In a later analysis, previously published TCR beta repertoires from 666 donors were re-analyzed and high-resolution HLA genotyping was added so that TCR occurrence patterns could be studied. In the later analysis, no new phenotypic data were used to find candidate immune exposures; instead, reliance was placed on TCR beta sequences and their occurrence across donors. In an earlier analysis of about 590 of the donors, high-throughput TCR beta sequencing was used to judge whether each TCR beta V gene segment behaved as functional or pseudogenic. Alongside the repertoire data, information on donor age, sex, ethnicity and CMV serostatus was compiled. A later genetic analysis took genome-wide SNP genotypes for about three fifths of the 666 donors and used that subset as a discovery cohort. All discovery cohort repertoires had been generated using a single sequencing platform. Class I and class II HLA loci were covered by the typing at four-digit resolution. Typing coverage varied by locus: roughly 629-630 donors for A, B, C, DRB1 and DQB1; roughly 510 for DQA1; more than 600 for DPA1; under 490 for DPB1. Because of strong linkage in the cohort, four or five DR-DQ haplotypes were treated as single units for association and clustering. On average, about 200,000 unique TCR beta nucleotide sequences were sequenced per donor among roughly 430 genotyped donors of the cohort, with roughly 18% of those sequences being non-productive. Results and caveats for the whole study, not just this receptor: A cluster of highly shared sequence variants was judged likely to be a technical artifact of the sequencing pipeline. According to a later analysis, parvovirus B19, influenza, CMV and Epstein-Barr virus appeared linked to several top co-occurrence clusters. A few of the identified cytomegalovirus-associated TCR beta chains were confirmed in vitro to be specific for cytomegalovirus antigens. At a false discovery rate of 0.05, a later analysis linked 15,000 to 20,000 TCR beta sequences to specific HLA alleles. Cytomegalovirus status was reported to be diagnosed by the classifier with high specificity and sensitivity in both the original and validation cohorts. Because counts were too low, seventeen rarely observed V segments, including chromosome 9 orphons, were excluded from the earlier analysis of several hundred of the donors. In a later genetic analysis, fewer N-insertions in productive TCRs were reported among donors in an Asian-associated ancestry cluster than the roughly 640-donor mean. According to a later analysis, TCR association rates differed among HLA loci, with DRB1 alleles showing the most associated TCRs and HLA-C alleles showing the fewest. In a later genetic analysis, a missense DCLRE1C variant was associated with V-gene and J-gene trimming of TCR beta chains, and the association was replicated in an independent cohort. CMV serostatus was the only immune exposure information available for the cohort. The presence/absence analyses assumed that sequencing depth was roughly uniform across donors, and that assumption may not be true. In a later analysis, HLA-associated TCR beta chains showed more clonal expansion and lower generation probabilities than non-associated chains that were equally common. Strong co-occurrence of HLA alleles, especially DR and DQ, made assigning TCR associations to individual alleles difficult. The study listed 150 to 200 TCR beta chains as associated with cytomegalovirus. An earlier analysis of approximately 600 of the donors showed that most TCR beta V segments appeared in productive rearrangements either about 87% or about 30% of the time, which broadly matched IMGT annotations. This cohort had only TCR beta chains sequenced, and the lack of alpha or paired-chain data limited which features could be detected. The authors suggested that the approach could potentially be generalized to other disease states and immunological phenotypes. Because HLA typing was missing for some donors at each locus, association tests included only the typed subset. Most TCR sequences were observed very rarely across donors, whereas some public TCRs were present in many individuals. A further reported finding was that TCR beta sequences accurately predicted the HLA-A and HLA-B alleles for most subjects in the first cohort. A later analysis found that most CMV-associated TCR beta chains appeared HLA-restricted, with HLA associations seemingly driven largely by CMV exposure. Correlated functional status among segregating V segments might be attributable to linkage disequilibrium, but an unknown experimental factor could not be ruled out.

The library was prepared using the immunoSEQ multiplex PCR assay. For the multiplex PCR, a mixture combining 60 forward primers for TCR Vbeta segments and 13 reverse primers for TCR Jbeta segments was used. The CDR3 region of rearranged TCR beta genes was amplified from genomic DNA with a multiplex PCR assay. The Illumina HiSeq System was used to sequence the amplified TCR beta libraries as 87-base-pair reads. For the original study's pipeline: A later analysis tallied 75 million to 85 million unique TCR beta chains across the approximately 670 repertoires, and around 12 million of those chains were shared by two or more donors. To remove PCR and sequencing errors, raw reads were error-corrected and collapsed into unique sequences using a nearest-neighbor algorithm that merged closely related sequences. To assign V, D and J gene segments, CDR3 sequences were aligned to IMGT reference sequences. Each retained sequence needed at least a six-nucleotide match to both a V gene segment and a J gene segment. Rearrangements were called productive when the CDR3 lacked stop codons and stayed in frame with V and J; all others were non-productive. CDR3 was defined according to IMGT convention as the region running from the second conserved V-encoded cysteine to the conserved J-encoded phenylalanine. The earlier analysis of 500 to 750 of the donors excluded any sequence lacking an unambiguous match to a single V gene segment. An earlier analysis of 587 of the donors called V segments functional above 56.7% productive rearrangements and segregating when the between-donor standard deviation exceeded 5%. A statistical classification framework was built for diagnosing cytomegalovirus status from the catalog of TCR beta chain sequences. In a later analysis, V and J genes were assigned by comparing TCR nucleotide sequences against IMGT/GENE-DB human TR gene sequences. A later analysis assigned CDR3 sequences and most-parsimonious VDJ recombination scenarios with the TCRdist pipeline. A later analysis defined each TCR beta chain by its CDR3 amino acid sequence plus V-gene family, and excluded reads lacking a unique V-gene family. A later analysis removed over 500 highly shared, low-generation-probability nucleotide sequences to deal with suspected cross-contamination and a sequencing artifact. For each public chain, a later analysis derived a clonal expansion index from normalized ranks of inferred template counts within each repertoire. A later analysis computed generation probabilities with a VDJ recombination model fitted to out-of-frame rearrangements, and checked the results against IGoR. A later analysis scored TCR-TCR, TCR-HLA and TCR-CMV co-occurrence with hypergeometric tests, applying a repertoire-size bias correction to TCR pairs. A later analysis estimated false discovery rates by permuting HLA or CMV assignments 20 times. In a later analysis, co-occurring TCRs were grouped with DBSCAN, and TCRdist sequence similarity was added when clustering was performed within HLA-allele-positive subsets. For co-occurrence clustering, repertoires with fewer than 30,000 or more than 120,000 public chains were excluded, along with five repertoires with anomalous nucleotide sharing. TCRdb stores this immuneACCESS table with in-frame sequences only. Part of the clones is absent; in the studies checked, under half of the shortfall reflects unresolved V genes, and no reason is known for the rest. V, J and clone size are those of that table, while D and trimming were read from the DNA. This sample is represented by about 120,000 clones; roughly 80% of them were singletons. Together, the top ten hold 2% to 2.5% of the sample.

The cohort was made up of under 800 healthy bone marrow donors. At the time of sampling, every cohort member was nominally healthy, though immune exposures that went unrecorded were likely present. The donor was CMV seronegative and was included in the group of under 450 seronegative cohort members. Each donor provided a peripheral blood sample, and peripheral blood mononuclear cells were used for TCR beta sequencing. Genomic DNA extraction from the blood cell samples was performed with the Qiagen DNeasy Blood Extraction Kit. Notes on this clone: The target of this receptor is not known. No base quality information exists; no much larger clone differs at one position.

Sequences were obtained from PBMCs. The receptor comes from a young man in good health and CMV-seronegative.

Here the CDR3 is given as CASSPRQIRAYEQYF. The nucleotides read TGTGCCAGCAGCCCGCGACAGATTAGGGCCTACGAGCAGTACTTC. The chain employs TRBV11-2 and TRBJ2-7; a weak D assignment points to TRBD1 (5 bases agree). The CDR3 measures 15 amino acids from cysteine to phenylalanine. Only CDR3 DNA is held: 45 bases, read in frame from base 1. CDR1 and CDR2 (SGHAT, FQNNGV) derive from the germline V gene. Trimming removed 5 bases from V and 2 bases from J, leaving 16 bases between the germline ends.